This T cell receptor (beta chain) was captured by sequencing in a study of Graves' ophthalmopathy and Graves' hyperthyroidism. The study, taken as a whole, reports: Ophthalmopathy progression was predicted by the model at about 69% sensitivity and about 79% specificity.

A remark on this clonotype: What it recognizes is unknown.

RNA transcripts provided the template for amplifying TCR beta CDR3 regions. HTBI-primed RT-PCR formed the first round, and a multiplex PCR formed the second. MiXCR, applied by TCRdb to the multiplex PCR reads, yields one record per CDR3 protein. Altogether 300,000 to 500,000 distinct CDR3 sequences are present, approximately 15% being singletons, with the ten largest covering approximately 7%. The CDR3 consists of 13 residues. Between the trimmed V and J ends, which lost 3 bases and 5 bases, there was a span of 11 bases. The germline CDR1 and CDR2 sequences are MNHEY and SMNVEV (reference sequence). Patients newly diagnosed with hyperthyroidism, under 2 months' duration, were aged 18 to 65, the study reports. Patients were left out if they had other autoimmune diseases, uncontrolled infections, pregnancy or lactation. Isolation of PBMCs was performed using 10 ml of fresh peripheral blood.

The rearrangement uses TRBV27 and TRBJ2-7, with D hard to call. This receptor was taken from a woman aged 18-35 years with stable Graves' hyperthyroidism. Material: peripheral blood. CDR3 DNA: TGTGCCAGCAGTTTGACCATGCTTGACGAGCAGTACTTC. Translation gives CASSLTMLDEQYF.